This entry describes one TCR beta chain. The antigen is undetermined. Following RNA extraction, reverse transcription yielded cDNA that acted as the sequencing template. TCRdb's copy holds only in-frame clones and misses some; the assay was immunoSEQ multiplex PCR. This sample carries 100,000 to 150,000 clones, about 60% of them seen once, and the ten largest clones take around 2.7%. These data belong to a study of CD8+ T cells in alopecia areata. The V end was cut by 6 bases, the J end by 9 bases, with 24 bases between. Germline CDR1 reads SQVTM; CDR2 reads ANQGSEA. The CDR3 runs to 14 residues. Study results and limitations: Against the mouse data, patients shared TCRs less clearly, possibly for HLA reasons. Greater clonality was observed in lesional scalp samples, especially alopecia totalis/universalis, versus normal scalp.

The authors sorted CD4+ and CD8+ T cells from PBMCs. This rearrangement joins TRBV29-1 to TRBJ2-7; D possibly corresponds to TRBD2 (6 bases). Sequenced sample: CD4+ T cells sorted from blood. The clonotype comes from a human donor in good health. CDR3 nucleotide sequence: TGCAGCGTGGAAATAACAGGAGGGAATACGTTGCAGTACTTC. This encodes CSVEITGGNTLQYF.